Listed here are 22 T cell receptor beta chains from one sample, sequenced in a study of Ad26.COV2.S vaccination and SARS-CoV-2 variants. Treatment: roughly 20 received Ad26.COV2.S at low or high dose, single or two shots; about five received placebo; per-sample allocation not given. At day 63 after the first vaccine or placebo injection, samples were drawn. Data came from immunoSEQ multiplex PCR; TCRdb stores just in-frame clones and leaves some out. The sample lists around 300,000 clones; approximately 86% were seen once. The starting material was peripheral blood, obtained in a trial of Ad26.COV2.S vaccine versus placebo. The receptors derive from a person between 18 and 65 years old who received the Ad26.COV2.S COVID-19 vaccine or a placebo.

The gene calls are TRBV13 and TRBJ1-1, with 7 bases aligning to TRBD1. The CDR3 runs 15 residues. Germline assignment: CDR1 PRHDT and CDR2 FYEKMQ (reference sequence). Trimming took 5 bases from V and 1 from J; bases not matched to a gene: 7. The chain's CDR3 is CASSLPGGGNTEAFF. As DNA, the CDR3 is TGTGCCAGCAGCCTCCCAGGGGGGGGGAACACTGAAGCTTTCTTT.

The chain combines TRBV25-1 with TRBJ1-6; possibly TRBD1 for D (5 bases). The V end lost 1 base, the J end lost 7 bases, and 11 bases lay between the germline ends. CDR3 length: 15 residues. Germline V gene data show CDR1 as MGHDK and CDR2 as SYGVNS. In DNA form, the CDR3 reads TGTGCCAGCAGTGAATCTCACAGGTCAAATTCACCCCTCCACTTT. This codes for CASSESHRSNSPLHF. Supplemented by reference TRBV25-1 and TRBJ1-6, the full variable domain reads EADIYQTPRYLVIGTGKKITLECSQTMGHDKMYWYQQDPGMELHLIHYSYGVNSTEKGDLSSESTVSRIRTEHFPLTLESARPSHTSQYLCASSESHRSNSPLHFGNGTRLTVT.

J is TRBJ1-2 and V is TRBV14; possible D gene TRBD1, 5 bases. With 5 bases removed from V and 6 bases from J, the gap between germline ends came to 13 bases. CDR1 and CDR2 (germline): SGHDN, FVKESK. The CDR3 length is 13 residues. The CDR3 region is CASSSRAGHGYTF. DNA for the CDR3: TGTGCCAGCAGCTCCAGGGCGGGTCATGGCTACACCTTC.

The chain uses TRBV10-3 and TRBJ2-1; the match to TRBD1 covers 12 bases. J lost 6 bases, V lost 5 bases, and 2 bases had no gene match. Germline-derived CDR1 and CDR2 are ENHRY and SYGVKD. The CDR3 is made up of 14 amino acids. CDR3 nucleotide sequence: TGTGCCATCAGTCCGGGACAGGGGGCCAATGAGCAGTTCTTC. It is translated as CAISPGQGANEQFF.

This clone was recorded once. The V and J genes are TRBV3-1 (or the pseudogene TRBV3-2) and TRBJ2-2; 8 bases are a match to TRBD2. Germline V gene lookup returns CDR1 LGHDT and CDR2 YNNKEL (reference sequence). With V trimmed by 3 bases and J by 0 bases, 21 bases remained unmatched. The CDR3 is 22 amino acids. The CDR3 DNA follows: TGTGCCAGCAGCCACAAAGGAGGGTTTGGCGGGGGGCCAATTGCGAACACCGGGGAGCTGTTTTTT. It translates to CASSHKGGFGGGPIANTGELFF.

The chain combines TRBV28 with TRBJ1-4, with 9 positions matching TRBD1. The CDR3 spans 14 residues. In germline, CDR1 is MDHEN, CDR2 SYDVKM. Unmatched junction bases numbered 8, after V lost 7 bases and J lost 8 bases. Here the CDR3 DNA reads TGTGCCAGCAAAGCCGGGACAGGGTACGAAAAACTGTTTTTT. Its protein is CASKAGTGYEKLFF.

The genes are TRBV28 and TRBJ1-1; TRBD1 aligns across 8 bases. Germline V gene lookup returns CDR1 MDHEN and CDR2 SYDVKM. The CDR3 consists of 14 residues. V shed 2 bases, J shed 5 bases, and the junction held 4 bases outside the gene matches. The CDR3, as DNA: TGTGCCAGCAGTTTAGGGACAGGTATAACTGAAGCTTTCTTT. Its protein is CASSLGTGITEAFF.

The CDR3 region has the DNA TGTGCCAGCAGCTTTCCAGGACTCGCCAAGGGCTCCTACAATGAGCAGTTCTTC. Protein sequence: CASSFPGLAKGSYNEQFF. The chain employs TRBV7-9 and TRBJ2-1; D possibly corresponds to TRBD2 (5 bases). V lost 3 bases to trimming and J lost 0 bases, with 18 bases between them. The CDR3 runs 18 residues. Germline CDR1 SEHNR, CDR2 FQNEAQ (reference sequence). Combining the CDR3 with reference TRBV7-9 and TRBJ2-1 gives the whole variable domain DTGVSQNPRHKITKRGQNVTFRCDPISEHNRLYWYRQTLGQGPEFLTYFQNEAQLEKSRLLSDRFSAERPKGSFSTLEIQRTEQGDSAMYLCASSFPGLAKGSYNEQFFGPGTRLTVL.

V gene TRBV5-1 combines with J gene TRBJ2-3, with a weak D call TRBD2 (7 bases). The germline V and J ends were trimmed by 4 bases and 4 bases, with 16 bases remaining between them. The CDR3 covers 15 residues. Looked up from germline, CDR1 is SGHRS and CDR2 is YFSETQ. The CDR3 DNA reads as TGCGCCAGCAGCCCCGGACTAGGGGGGTCAGATACGCAGTATTTT. As protein: CASSPGLGGSDTQYF.

The chain is built from TRBV24-1 and TRBJ1-5; D remains unclear. CDR1 and CDR2 (germline): KGHDR, SFDVKD. Trimming left V 5 bases short and J 1 base short, with 8 bases between. The CDR3 loop spans 14 amino acids. The CDR3: CATSGPASNQPQHF. CDR3 sequence (DNA): TGTGCCACCAGTGGCCCCGCCAGCAATCAGCCCCAGCATTTT.

The chain combines TRBV28 with TRBJ2-1; D gene uncertain. This CDR3 has 14 residues. V lost 8 bases and J 0 bases, leaving 11 bases between the germline ends. The germline gives CDR1 MDHEN, CDR2 SYDVKM. In DNA, the CDR3 is TGTGCCAGCGGTACAGATATCTCCTACAATGAGCAGTTCTTC. Translating it yields CASGTDISYNEQFF.

V usage is TRBV4-1 and J usage is TRBJ2-6; tentatively, D is TRBD1 or TRBD2 (5 bases each). The V end was cut by 0 bases, the J end by 0 bases, with 12 bases between. Germline V gene lookup returns CDR1 MGHRA and CDR2 YSYEKL. The CDR3 covers 18 residues. The CDR3 region has the DNA TGCGCCAGCAGCCAAGATAGGGACGGTAACTCTGGGGCCAACGTCCTGACTTTC. The encoded protein is CASSQDRDGNSGANVLTF.

V is TRBV12-3 or TRBV12-4 and J is TRBJ1-5; no clear D. Trimming left V 3 bases short and J 6 bases short, with 9 bases between. The CDR3 loop spans 13 amino acids. CDR3 DNA sequence: TGTGCCAGCAGTTTGGAGGTTAGTCAGCCCCAGCATTTT. Translating gives CASSLEVSQPQHF.

The chain has TRBV10-3 and TRBJ2-3; D uncertain. The CDR3 loop spans 15 amino acids. V lost 2 bases to trimming and J lost 0 bases, with 9 bases between them. From germline, CDR1 is ENHRY and CDR2 SYGVKD. The CDR3 region is CAISEAVPSTDTQYF. The CDR3, as DNA: TGTGCCATCAGTGAGGCGGTACCTAGCACAGATACGCAGTATTTT.

This rearrangement joins TRBV20-1 to TRBJ2-3, with 10 bases identical to TRBD1. CDR1 is DFQATT, CDR2 SNEGSKA, per germline (reference sequence). With 3 bases clipped from V and 5 bases from J, the junction kept 8 bases outside the gene matches. The length of the CDR3 is 15 residues. CDR3 amino acids: CSASTGQGKGDTQYF. For the CDR3, the DNA is TGCAGTGCTAGTACGGGACAGGGGAAAGGAGATACGCAGTATTTT.

The chain recombines TRBV7-8 with TRBJ2-1; unclear D gene. Germline CDR1 and CDR2: SGHVS and FQNEAQ. Trimming stripped 8 bases from V and 5 bases from J, with 13 bases between. This CDR3 comprises 13 residues. CDR3 in amino acids: CASEGGIHNEQFF. DNA of the CDR3: TGTGCCAGCGAAGGTGGGATCCACAATGAGCAGTTCTTC.

This chain connects TRBV11-2 to TRBJ2-4; D unresolved. In germline, CDR1 is SGHAT, CDR2 FQNNGV. Deletions cut 3 bases from V and 7 bases from J, with 10 bases between. The CDR3 is 13 residues long. The CDR3 region has the DNA TGTGCCAGCAGCTTTCGAAATCGTAACATTCAGTACTTC. Translated, it gives CASSFRNRNIQYF.

The CDR3 DNA follows: TGTGCCAGCAGTTACATGCTAGCGGAGACCTACAATGAGCAGTTCTTC. Translation: CASSYMLAETYNEQFF. V usage is TRBV6-5 and J usage is TRBJ2-1; 7 nucleotides match TRBD2. V was clipped by 2 bases and J by 2 bases; unmatched bases: 6. Germline V CDR1 and CDR2: MNHEY, SVGAGI. The CDR3 runs 16 residues.

The CDR3 is CASSFGAGGHSRPDTQYF. CDR3 sequence (DNA): TGTGCCAGCAGCTTTGGGGCGGGAGGTCACTCACGACCGGATACGCAGTATTTT. The chain joins TRBV5-6 to TRBJ2-3, with 8 bases aligning to TRBD2. Germline V CDR1 and CDR2: SGHDT, YYEEEE. This CDR3 contains 18 residues. V trimming: 2 bases; J trimming: 6 bases; junction bases outside the gene matches: 17.

The chain is built from TRBV29-1 and TRBJ1-1; 7 bases fit TRBD1. Germline CDR1 SQVTM, CDR2 ANQGSEA. The CDR3 is 13 residues long. Trimming at V came to 8 bases and at J to 2 bases, leaving 8 bases not matched to a gene. The CDR3 DNA is TGCAGCCTGACAGGGCACCCCAACACTGAAGCTTTCTTT. Its translation: CSLTGHPNTEAFF.

The rearrangement uses TRBV19 and TRBJ2-2, with D possibly being TRBD1 (5 bases). The CDR3 totals 15 residues. Deletions cut 1 base from V and 4 bases from J, with 10 bases between. Germline V gene lookup returns CDR1 LNHDA and CDR2 SQIVND (reference sequence). The CDR3 sequence is CASSIASQGTGELFF. In DNA, the CDR3 is TGTGCCAGTAGTATAGCGAGCCAGGGCACCGGGGAGCTGTTTTTT.

This rearrangement joins TRBV7-2 to TRBJ2-3; D possibly corresponds to TRBD1 (5 bases). Trimming removed 1 base from V and 4 bases from J, with 9 bases in between. CDR1 SGHTA and CDR2 FQGNSA come from the germline V gene. This CDR3 region has 14 residues. The CDR3 sequence: CASSLESRADTQYF. For the CDR3, the DNA is TGTGCCAGCAGCTTAGAATCCAGGGCAGATACGCAGTATTTT.